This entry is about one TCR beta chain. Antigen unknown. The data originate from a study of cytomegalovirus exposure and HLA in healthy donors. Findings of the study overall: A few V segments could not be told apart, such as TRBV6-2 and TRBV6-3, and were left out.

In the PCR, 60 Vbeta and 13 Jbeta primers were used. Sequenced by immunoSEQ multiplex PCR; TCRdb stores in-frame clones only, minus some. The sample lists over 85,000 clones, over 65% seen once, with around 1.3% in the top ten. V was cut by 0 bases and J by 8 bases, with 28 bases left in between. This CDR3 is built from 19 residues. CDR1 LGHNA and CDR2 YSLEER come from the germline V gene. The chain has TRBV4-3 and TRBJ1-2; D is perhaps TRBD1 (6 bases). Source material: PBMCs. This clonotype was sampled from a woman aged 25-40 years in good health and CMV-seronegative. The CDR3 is CASSQDEVRGALGSYGYTF. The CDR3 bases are TGCGCCAGCAGCCAAGATGAAGTTCGGGGGGCTTTGGGAAGTTACGGCTACACCTTC.